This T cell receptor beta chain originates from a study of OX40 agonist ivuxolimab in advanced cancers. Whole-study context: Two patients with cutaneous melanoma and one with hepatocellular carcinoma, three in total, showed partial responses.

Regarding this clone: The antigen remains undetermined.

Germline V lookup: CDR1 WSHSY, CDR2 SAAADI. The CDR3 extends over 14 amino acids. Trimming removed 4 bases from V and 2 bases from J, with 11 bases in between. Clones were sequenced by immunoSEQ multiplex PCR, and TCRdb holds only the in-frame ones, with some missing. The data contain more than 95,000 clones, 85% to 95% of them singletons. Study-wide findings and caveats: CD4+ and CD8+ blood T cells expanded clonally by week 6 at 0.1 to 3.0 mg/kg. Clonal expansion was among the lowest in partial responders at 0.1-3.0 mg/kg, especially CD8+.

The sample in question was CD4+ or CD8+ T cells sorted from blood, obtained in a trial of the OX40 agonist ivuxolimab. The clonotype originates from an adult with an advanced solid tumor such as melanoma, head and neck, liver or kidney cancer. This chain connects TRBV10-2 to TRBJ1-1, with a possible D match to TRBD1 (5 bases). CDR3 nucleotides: TGCGCCAGCAGTGTAAGGACACCCAACACTGAAGCTTTCTTT. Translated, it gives CASSVRTPNTEAFF.